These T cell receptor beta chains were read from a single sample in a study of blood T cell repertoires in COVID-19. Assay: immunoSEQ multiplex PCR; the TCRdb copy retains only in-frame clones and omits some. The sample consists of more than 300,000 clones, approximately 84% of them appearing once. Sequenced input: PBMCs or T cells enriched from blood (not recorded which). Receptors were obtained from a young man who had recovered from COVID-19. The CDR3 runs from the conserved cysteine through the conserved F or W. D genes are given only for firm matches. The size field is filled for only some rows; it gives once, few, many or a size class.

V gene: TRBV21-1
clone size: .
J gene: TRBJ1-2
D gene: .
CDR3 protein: CASSKDSLRGMTRYGYTF
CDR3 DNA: TGTGCCAGCAGCAAAGACAGCTTGCGAGGGATGACCCGCTATGGCTACACCTTC

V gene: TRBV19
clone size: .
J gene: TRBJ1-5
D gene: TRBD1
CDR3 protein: CASGTALNQPQHF
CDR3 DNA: TGTGCCAGCGGGACAGCTTTAAATCAGCCCCAGCATTTT

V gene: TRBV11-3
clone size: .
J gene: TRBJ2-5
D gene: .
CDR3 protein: CASSLGLGQFQETQYF
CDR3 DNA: TGTGCCAGCAGCCTAGGACTCGGACAGTTCCAAGAGACCCAGTACTTC

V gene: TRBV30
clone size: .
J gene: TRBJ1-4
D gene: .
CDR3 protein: CAWNGEVNEKLFF
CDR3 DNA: TGTGCCTGGAACGGGGAAGTAAACGAAAAACTGTTTTTT

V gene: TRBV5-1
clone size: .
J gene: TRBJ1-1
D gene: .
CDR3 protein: CASSLGGDQGKGFF
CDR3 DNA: TGCGCCAGCAGCTTGGGGGGAGACCAGGGGAAGGGTTTCTTT

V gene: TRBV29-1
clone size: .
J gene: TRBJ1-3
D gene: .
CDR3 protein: CSVRVSSGNTIYF
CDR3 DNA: TGCAGCGTGCGGGTCAGCTCTGGAAACACCATATATTTT

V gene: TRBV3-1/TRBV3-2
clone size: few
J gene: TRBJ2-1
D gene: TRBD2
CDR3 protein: CASSQGRLAGTHEQFF
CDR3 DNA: TGTGCCAGCAGCCAAGGTCGACTAGCGGGGACCCATGAGCAGTTCTTC

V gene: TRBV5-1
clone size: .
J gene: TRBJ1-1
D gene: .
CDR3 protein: CASSSQAVDTEAFF
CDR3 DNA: TGCGCCAGCAGCTCCCAGGCAGTGGACACTGAAGCTTTCTTT

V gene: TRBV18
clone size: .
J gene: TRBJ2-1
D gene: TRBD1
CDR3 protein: CASSLTRDRGRNEQFF
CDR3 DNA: TGTGCCAGCTCACTCACCCGGGACAGGGGAAGGAATGAGCAGTTCTTC

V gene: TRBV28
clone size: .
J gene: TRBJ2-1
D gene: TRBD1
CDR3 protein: CASSPRGTAVLEQFF
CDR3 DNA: TGTGCCAGCAGTCCCCGTGGGACAGCCGTTCTTGAGCAGTTCTTC

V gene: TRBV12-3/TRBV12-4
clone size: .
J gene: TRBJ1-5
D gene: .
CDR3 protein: CASRAGDVSPQHF
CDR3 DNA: TGTGCCAGCAGGGCGGGGGACGTCTCGCCCCAGCATTTT

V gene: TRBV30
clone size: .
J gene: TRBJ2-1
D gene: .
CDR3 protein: CAWSPREHNEQFF
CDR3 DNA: TGTGCCTGGAGTCCCAGGGAACACAATGAGCAGTTCTTC

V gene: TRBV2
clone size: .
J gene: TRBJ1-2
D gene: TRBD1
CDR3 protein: CASNRGDYGYTF
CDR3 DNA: TGTGCCAGCAACAGGGGTGACTATGGCTACACCTTC

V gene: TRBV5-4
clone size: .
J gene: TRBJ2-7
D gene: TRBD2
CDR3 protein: CASSPRGAGDREQYF
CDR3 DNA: TGTGCCAGCAGTCCTCGTGGGGCGGGAGATCGTGAGCAGTACTTC

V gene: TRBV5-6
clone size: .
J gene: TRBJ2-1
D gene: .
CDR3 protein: CASSPSGNEQFF
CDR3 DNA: TGTGCCAGCAGCCCGTCGGGGAATGAGCAGTTCTTC

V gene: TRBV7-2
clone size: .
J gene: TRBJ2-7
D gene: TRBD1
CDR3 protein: CASSLMGPGGKHEQYF
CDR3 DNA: TGTGCCAGCAGCTTAATGGGGCCAGGGGGTAAACACGAGCAGTACTTC

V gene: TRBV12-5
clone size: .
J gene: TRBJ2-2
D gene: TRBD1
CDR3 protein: CASGTPTGATGELFF
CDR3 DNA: TGTGCTAGTGGTACTCCGACAGGGGCTACCGGGGAGCTGTTTTTT

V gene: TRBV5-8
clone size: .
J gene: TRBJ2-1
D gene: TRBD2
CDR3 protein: CASSLDVASGVVEQFF
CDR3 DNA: TGTGCCAGCAGCTTGGATGTGGCTAGCGGGGTCGTGGAGCAGTTCTTC

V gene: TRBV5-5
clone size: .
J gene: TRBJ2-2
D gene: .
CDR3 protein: CASSLTDMNTGELFF
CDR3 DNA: TGTGCCAGCAGCCTAACGGACATGAACACCGGGGAGCTGTTTTTT

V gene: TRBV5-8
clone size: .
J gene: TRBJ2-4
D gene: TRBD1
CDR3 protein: CASSLGGGGNIQYF
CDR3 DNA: TGTGCCAGCAGCCTAGGGGGCGGAGGAAACATTCAGTACTTC

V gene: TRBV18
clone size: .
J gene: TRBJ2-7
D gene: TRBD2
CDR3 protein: CASSLRTSRTYEQYF
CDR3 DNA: TGTGCCAGCTCACTTCGGACTAGCAGGACCTACGAGCAGTACTTC

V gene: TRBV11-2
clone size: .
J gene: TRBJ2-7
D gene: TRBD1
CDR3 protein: CASSIPGQGYEQYF
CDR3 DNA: TGTGCCAGCAGCATACCGGGACAGGGCTACGAGCAGTACTTC

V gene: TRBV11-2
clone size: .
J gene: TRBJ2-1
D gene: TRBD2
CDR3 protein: CASSLVASGTYHEQFF
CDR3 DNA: TGTGCCAGCAGCTTAGTGGCTAGCGGGACTTATCATGAGCAGTTCTTC

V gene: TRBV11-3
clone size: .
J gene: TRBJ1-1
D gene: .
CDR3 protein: CASSERGTAFF
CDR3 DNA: TGTGCCAGCAGCGAAAGGGGGACAGCTTTCTTT

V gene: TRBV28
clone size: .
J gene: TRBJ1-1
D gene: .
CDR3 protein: CASSSPGENTEAFF
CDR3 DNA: TGTGCCAGCAGTTCCCCGGGGGAGAACACTGAAGCTTTCTTT

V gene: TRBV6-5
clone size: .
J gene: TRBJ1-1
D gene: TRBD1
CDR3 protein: CASRETGVTEAFF
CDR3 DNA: TGTGCCAGCAGGGAGACAGGGGTCACTGAAGCTTTCTTT

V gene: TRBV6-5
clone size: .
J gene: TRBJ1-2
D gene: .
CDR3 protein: CASSYSGTRYGYTF
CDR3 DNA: TGTGCCAGCAGTTACTCGGGGACACGGTATGGCTACACCTTC

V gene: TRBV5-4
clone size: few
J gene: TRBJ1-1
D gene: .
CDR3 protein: CASSWGTGTEAFF
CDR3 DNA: TGTGCCAGCAGCTGGGGCACAGGGACTGAAGCTTTCTTT

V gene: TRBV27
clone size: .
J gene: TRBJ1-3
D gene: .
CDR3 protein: CASSLGGSGNTIYF
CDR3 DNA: TGTGCCAGCAGTTTAGGGGGCAGTGGAAACACCATATATTTT

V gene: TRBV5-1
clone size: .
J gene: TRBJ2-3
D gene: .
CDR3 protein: CASKYRLDYTSTDTQYF
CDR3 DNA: TGCGCCAGCAAGTATAGGCTGGACTACACTAGCACAGATACGCAGTATTTT

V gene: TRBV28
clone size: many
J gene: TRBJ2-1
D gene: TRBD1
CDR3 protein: CASRRRAGQGGQFF
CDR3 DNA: TGTGCCAGCAGGCGAAGGGCCGGACAGGGAGGGCAGTTCTTC

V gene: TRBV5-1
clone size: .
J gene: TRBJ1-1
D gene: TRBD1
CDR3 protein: CASSALGQAVDTEAFF
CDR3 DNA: TGCGCCAGCAGCGCACTGGGACAGGCAGTGGACACTGAAGCTTTCTTT

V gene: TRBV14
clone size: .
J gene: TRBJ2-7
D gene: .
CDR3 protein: CASSPRYGTSSYEQYF
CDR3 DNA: TGTGCCAGCAGCCCGAGGTACGGCACAAGCTCCTACGAGCAGTACTTC

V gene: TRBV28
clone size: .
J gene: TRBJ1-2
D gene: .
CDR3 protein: CASRPGTLGLYGYTF
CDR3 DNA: TGTGCCAGCAGGCCCGGGACTTTAGGGCTCTATGGCTACACCTTC

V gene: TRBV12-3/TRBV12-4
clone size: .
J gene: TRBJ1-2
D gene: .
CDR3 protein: CASSFQGRGYTF
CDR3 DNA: TGTGCCAGCAGTTTCCAGGGAAGAGGCTACACCTTC

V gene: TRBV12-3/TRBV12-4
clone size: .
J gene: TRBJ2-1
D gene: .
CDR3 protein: CASSNIRGLSFF
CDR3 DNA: TGTGCCAGCTCCAACATTCGGGGACTCTCCTTCTTC

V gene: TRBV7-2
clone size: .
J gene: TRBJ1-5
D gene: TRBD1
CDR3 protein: CASSPGWDRANQPQHF
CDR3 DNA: TGTGCCAGCAGCCCAGGATGGGACAGGGCCAATCAGCCCCAGCATTTT

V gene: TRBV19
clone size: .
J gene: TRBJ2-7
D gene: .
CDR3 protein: CASSTGDHYEQYF
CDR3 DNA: TGTGCCAGTAGTACAGGGGACCACTACGAGCAGTACTTC

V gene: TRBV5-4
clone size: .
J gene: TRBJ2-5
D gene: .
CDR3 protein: CASSPRLEAQYF
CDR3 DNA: TGTGCCAGCAGCCCGAGGTTGGAGGCCCAGTACTTC

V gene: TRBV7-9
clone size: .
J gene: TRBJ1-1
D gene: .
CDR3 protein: CASSSPRGTNTEAFF
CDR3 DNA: TGTGCCAGCAGCTCCCCTCGGGGTACGAACACTGAAGCTTTCTTT

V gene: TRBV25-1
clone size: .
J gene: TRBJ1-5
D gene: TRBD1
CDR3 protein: CASSAWTGDSYSNQPQHF
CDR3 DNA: TGTGCCAGCAGCGCGTGGACAGGGGATTCCTATAGCAATCAGCCCCAGCATTTT

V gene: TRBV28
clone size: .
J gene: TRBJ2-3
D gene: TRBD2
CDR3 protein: CASTRAGGSTDTQYF
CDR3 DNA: TGTGCCAGCACCCGAGCGGGAGGAAGCACAGATACGCAGTATTTT

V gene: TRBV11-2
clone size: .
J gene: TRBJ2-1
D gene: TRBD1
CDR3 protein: CASSIGTGEFF
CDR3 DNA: TGTGCCAGCAGCATAGGGACAGGGGAATTCTTC

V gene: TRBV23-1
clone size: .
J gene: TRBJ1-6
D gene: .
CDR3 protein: CASGQPVSYNSPLHF
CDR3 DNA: TGCGCCAGCGGGCAGCCTGTCTCCTATAATTCACCCCTCCACTTT

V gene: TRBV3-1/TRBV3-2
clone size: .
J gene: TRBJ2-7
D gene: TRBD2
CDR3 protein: CASSQWTSSYEQYF
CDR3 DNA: TGTGCCAGCAGCCAGTGGACTAGCTCCTACGAGCAGTACTTC

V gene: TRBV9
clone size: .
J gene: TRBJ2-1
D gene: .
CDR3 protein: CASSEEGTKYNEQFF
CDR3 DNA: TGTGCCAGCAGCGAGGAGGGAACGAAGTACAATGAGCAGTTCTTC

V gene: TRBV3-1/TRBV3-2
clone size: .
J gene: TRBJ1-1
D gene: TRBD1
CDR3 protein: CASSLTGSHTEAFF
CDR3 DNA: TGTGCCAGCAGCCTGACAGGGAGTCACACTGAAGCTTTCTTT

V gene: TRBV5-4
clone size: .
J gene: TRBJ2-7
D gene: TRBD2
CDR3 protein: CASIRMAGGRTYEQYF
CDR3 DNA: TGTGCCAGCATCCGAATGGCGGGAGGGCGAACGTACGAGCAGTACTTC

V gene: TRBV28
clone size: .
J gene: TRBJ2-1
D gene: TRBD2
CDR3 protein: CASSLPGLAGGGNEQFF
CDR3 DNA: TGTGCCAGCAGTCTCCCGGGACTAGCGGGGGGCGGTAATGAGCAGTTCTTC

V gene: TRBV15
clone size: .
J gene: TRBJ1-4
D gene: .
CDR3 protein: CATSRELGQGSEKLFF
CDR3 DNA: TGTGCCACCAGCAGAGAGTTAGGGCAGGGGAGTGAAAAACTGTTTTTT

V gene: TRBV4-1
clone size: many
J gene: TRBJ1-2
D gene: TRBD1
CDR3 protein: CASSQDPTGPGLYGYTF
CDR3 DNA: TGCGCCAGCAGCCAAGACCCGACAGGGCCGGGGCTATATGGCTACACCTTC

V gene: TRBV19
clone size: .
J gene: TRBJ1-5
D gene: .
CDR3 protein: CASSQFRGQPQHF
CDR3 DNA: TGTGCCAGTAGCCAATTCAGGGGTCAGCCCCAGCATTTT

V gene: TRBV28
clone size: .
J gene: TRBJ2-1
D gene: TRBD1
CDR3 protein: CASIPPPGQVEGDEQFF
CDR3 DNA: TGTGCCAGCATCCCCCCCCCGGGACAGGTAGAAGGTGATGAGCAGTTCTTC

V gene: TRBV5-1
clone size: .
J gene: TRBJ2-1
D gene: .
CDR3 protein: CASSTIPGHEGEQFF
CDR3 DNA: TGCGCCAGCAGCACGATCCCGGGACACGAAGGTGAGCAGTTCTTC

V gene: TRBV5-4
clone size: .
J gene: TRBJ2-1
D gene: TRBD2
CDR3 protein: CASSFPGTSGLNEQFF
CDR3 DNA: TGTGCCAGCAGCTTTCCGGGGACTAGCGGACTCAATGAGCAGTTCTTC

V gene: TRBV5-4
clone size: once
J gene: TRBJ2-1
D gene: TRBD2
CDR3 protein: CASGRGGRNEQFF
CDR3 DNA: TGTGCCAGCGGGCGGGGGGGCCGCAATGAGCAGTTCTTC

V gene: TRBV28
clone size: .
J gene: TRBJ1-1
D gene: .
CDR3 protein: CASSRQREAFF
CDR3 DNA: TGTGCCAGCAGCCGACAGCGTGAAGCTTTCTTT

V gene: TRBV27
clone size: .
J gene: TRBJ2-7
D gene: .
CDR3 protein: CASRATSTGEQYF
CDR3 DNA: TGTGCCAGCCGCGCGACTAGTACGGGCGAGCAGTACTTC

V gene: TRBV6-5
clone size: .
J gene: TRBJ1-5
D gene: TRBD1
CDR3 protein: CASSPTGAGNQPQHF
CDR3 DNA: TGTGCCAGCAGCCCGACAGGGGCTGGCAATCAGCCCCAGCATTTT